The 8 T cell receptor beta chains below were found in one sample sequenced in a study of early T cells in non-severe SARS-CoV-2 infection. TCRdb called the 5' RACE reads again in MiXCR, with one record for every CDR3 protein. The sample records about 58,000 distinct CDR3 sequences, roughly 13% being singletons. Sequencing was performed on whole blood. These receptors all come from an adult who was a healthcare worker with PCR-confirmed SARS-CoV-2 infection or an uninfected control (not recorded which).

This clonotype showed up just a few times. The chain combines TRBV6-2 or TRBV6-3 with TRBJ2-1, with 8 bases matching TRBD2. Germline V gene sequence: CDR1 MNHEY, CDR2 SVGEGT. V lost 2 bases and J lost 7; bases outside the gene matches: 10. This CDR3 region has 16 residues. CDR3 in amino acids: CASSYRSSGSANEQFF. CDR3 in DNA: TGTGCCAGCAGTTACCGGTCCAGCGGGAGTGCGAATGAGCAGTTCTTC.

The rearrangement joins TRBV21-1 to TRBJ2-7; the D call of TRBD1 is as the table states it, not checked on the DNA. TRBV21-1 is annotated as a pseudogene. This CDR3 contains 15 residues. CDR3 DNA sequence: TGTGCCAGCAGCAAAGGAGAAGACAGGGCCTACGAGCAGTACTTC. Translation gives CASSKGEDRAYEQYF.

This clonotype has at least ten counts. CDR3 bases: TGTGCCAGCTCACCCAAAGGCAACTCCTACGAGCAGTACTTC. This sequence encodes CASSPKGNSYEQYF. The genes are TRBV18 and TRBJ2-7, with unresolved D. CDR1 is KGHSH, CDR2 LQKENI, per germline. Trimming removed 3 bases at V and 0 bases at J, with 9 bases between. CDR3 length equals 14 residues.

This clonotype was found a few times. CDR3 coding DNA: TGTGCCAGCAGCCTAGATGCGGGGAAAGATACGCAGTATTTT. The encoded protein is CASSLDAGKDTQYF. The chain carries TRBV7-2 and TRBJ2-3; a weak D match, TRBD2 (6 bases). Deletions cut 5 bases from V and 5 bases from J, with 14 bases between. Germline-derived CDR1 and CDR2 are SGHTA and FQGNSA. This CDR3 contains 14 residues.

This clonotype has more than one count but fewer than ten. The chain recombines TRBV6-5 with TRBJ1-6, with a tentative D call TRBD1 (6 bases). The CDR3 extends over 16 amino acids. Trimming shortened V by 6 bases and J by 9 bases, and 21 bases separated the two germline ends. Germline values: CDR1 MNHEY, CDR2 SVGAGI. CDR3 bases: TGTGCCAGCAGCTACCTAACAGGGTCTAGGGGTTCACCCCTCCACTTT. This encodes CASSYLTGSRGSPLHF.

For the CDR3, the DNA is TGTGCCAGCAGCTTCCGAGGGAGTGCAGATACGCAGTATTTT. Amino acids: CASSFRGSADTQYF. The rearrangement links TRBV7-8 to TRBJ2-3, with D possibly being TRBD2 (5 bases). Deletions cut 3 bases from V and 4 bases from J, with 11 bases between. Germline-derived CDR1 and CDR2 are SGHVS and FQNEAQ. This CDR3 is 14 amino acids long. The entire variable domain, with the rest obtained from reference TRBV7-8 and TRBJ2-3, is as follows: GAGVSQSPRYKVAKRGQDVALRCDPISGHVSLFWYQQALGQGPEFLTYFQNEAQLDKSGLPSDRFFAERPEGSVSTLKIQRTQQEDSAVYLCASSFRGSADTQYFGPGTRLTVL.

This clonotype was counted a few times. V gene TRBV11-3 combines with J gene TRBJ1-2, with D unclear. This CDR3 is built from 13 residues. V was shortened by 0 bases and J by 4 bases, with 6 bases between the two germline ends. The germline V gene encodes CDR1 SGHNT and CDR2 YENEEA. The CDR3 region has the DNA TGTGCCAGCAGCTTAGAAGGCCTCTATGGCTACACCTTC. The encoded protein is CASSLEGLYGYTF.

The rearrangement links TRBV29-1 to TRBJ1-1; TRBD1 is a possible D gene (6 bases). V lost 8 bases and J lost 4, with 14 bases in between. The CDR3 sequence is 12 residues long. CDR1 and CDR2 (germline): SQVTM, ANQGSEA. CDR3 nucleotides: TGCAGCACTCCAAAGGGGGGCACTGAAGCTTTCTTT. Encoded protein: CSTPKGGTEAFF.